These T cell receptor beta chains were read from a single sample in a study of blood T cell repertoires in COVID-19. Sequencing used immunoSEQ multiplex PCR; TCRdb keeps in-frame clones, though not all of them. Here the sample spans some 120,000 clones, roughly three quarters being singletons. Sequenced: peripheral blood. These receptors all stem from a man in his forties with active or convalescent COVID-19. Both conserved end residues are part of each CDR3. A D gene is named only where the DNA matches it firmly. Part of the rows lack a size; the others show once, few, many or a class for expanded clones.

j_gene	d_gene	len	abundance	v_gene	CDR3aa	CDR3nt
TRBJ2-1	TRBD2	14	large	TRBV12-5	CASGLGGSSDEQFF	TGTGCTAGTGGTTTGGGCGGGAGTAGCGATGAGCAGTTCTTC
TRBJ1-3	NA	15	NA	TRBV6-5	CASSYSESSGNTIYF	TGTGCCAGCAGTTACTCAGAGAGCTCTGGAAACACCATATATTTT
TRBJ1-1	NA	13	NA	TRBV5-1	CASRWGRDTEAFF	TGCGCCAGCAGGTGGGGGAGGGACACTGAAGCTTTCTTT
TRBJ2-5	TRBD2	15	NA	TRBV5-4	CASSREGQQGETQYF	TGTGCCAGCAGTAGGGAGGGCCAGCAGGGAGAGACCCAGTACTTC
TRBJ1-5	TRBD1	16	few	TRBV7-9	CASSPGQVYSNQPQHF	TGTGCCAGCAGCCCGGGACAGGTTTATAGCAATCAGCCCCAGCATTTT
TRBJ2-1	TRBD2	17	few	TRBV19	CASTHWGRTSVSNEQFF	TGTGCCAGTACACATTGGGGTCGGACTAGCGTTTCCAATGAGCAGTTCTTC
TRBJ2-3	TRBD2	16	few	TRBV6-1	CASSEILAGGADTQYF	TGTGCCAGCAGTGAAATACTAGCGGGAGGGGCAGATACGCAGTATTTT
TRBJ1-5	NA	14	NA	TRBV6-6	CATVSRADNQPQHF	TGTGCCACTGTAAGCAGGGCTGACAATCAGCCCCAGCATTTT
TRBJ2-7	TRBD1	17	NA	TRBV24-1	CATSDPSTGTGSFEQYF	TGTGCCACCAGTGATCCTAGCACCGGGACAGGGTCTTTCGAGCAGTACTTC
TRBJ1-3	NA	14	NA	TRBV27	CASSTPREGNTIYF	TGTGCCAGCAGTACGCCTCGTGAGGGAAACACCATATATTTT
TRBJ2-7	TRBD2	20	NA	TRBV4-2	CASSPEAGTSGSPSSYEQYF	TGTGCCAGCAGCCCCGAAGCCGGGACTAGCGGGAGCCCTAGCTCCTACGAGCAGTACTTC
TRBJ2-5	TRBD2	15	NA	TRBV7-2	CASSSDYSGIETQYF	TGTGCCAGCAGCAGCGACTATAGCGGGATTGAGACCCAGTACTTC
TRBJ1-1	NA	14	once	TRBV7-2	CASSWGGPDTEAFF	TGTGCCAGCAGCTGGGGGGGTCCGGACACTGAAGCTTTCTTT
TRBJ2-2	NA	15	NA	TRBV27	CASSLIRGGTGELFF	TGTGCCAGCAGTTTAATAAGGGGCGGCACCGGGGAGCTGTTTTTT
TRBJ1-3	NA	12	NA	TRBV12-3/TRBV12-4	CASSPGSGTIYF	TGTGCCAGCAGTCCCGGGTCCGGCACCATATATTTT
TRBJ1-5	NA	18	NA	TRBV2	CASSEGQVSVHSNQPQHF	TGTGCCAGCAGTGAAGGGCAGGTATCCGTCCATAGCAATCAGCCCCAGCATTTT
TRBJ1-2	TRBD1	13	NA	TRBV6-5	CASRKTGPYGYTF	TGTGCCAGCAGAAAGACAGGGCCTTATGGCTACACCTTC
TRBJ1-5	NA	14	NA	TRBV10-3	CAISGTSSNQPQHF	TGTGCCATCTCCGGGACATCTAGCAATCAGCCCCAGCATTTT
TRBJ1-6	NA	14	NA	TRBV7-2	CASSLGGTNSPLHF	TGTGCCAGCAGCTTAGGAGGAACCAATTCACCCCTCCACTTT
TRBJ1-2	TRBD1	15	NA	TRBV7-9	CASRRTGGVNYGYTF	TGTGCCAGCAGGCGGACAGGGGGAGTTAACTATGGCTACACCTTC
TRBJ1-5	NA	17	NA	TRBV19	CASSIGRRNPSNQPQHF	TGTGCCAGTAGTATTGGCAGGCGAAACCCTAGCAATCAGCCCCAGCATTTT
TRBJ2-7	NA	14	NA	TRBV7-3	CASSLAPGLDEQYF	TGTGCCAGCAGCTTGGCGCCAGGGTTGGACGAGCAGTACTTC
TRBJ1-6	TRBD1	16	NA	TRBV28	CASGENSGTGSAPLHF	TGTGCCAGCGGGGAAAATTCCGGGACAGGGAGCGCACCCCTCCACTTT
TRBJ2-2	NA	15	NA	TRBV30	CAWSVLRGRTGELFF	TGTGCCTGGAGTGTACTTCGGGGGAGAACCGGGGAGCTGTTTTTT
TRBJ1-1	NA	15	NA	TRBV5-1	CASSLDPPPGTEAFF	TGCGCCAGCAGCTTGGACCCACCGCCGGGCACTGAAGCTTTCTTT
TRBJ1-5	NA	16	NA	TRBV19	CASSGAGTLFGQPQHF	TGTGCCAGTAGTGGTGCCGGGACATTATTCGGGCAGCCCCAGCATTTT
TRBJ2-6	NA	14	NA	TRBV6-5	CASRTDSGANVLTF	TGTGCCAGCAGGACAGACTCTGGGGCCAACGTCCTGACTTTC